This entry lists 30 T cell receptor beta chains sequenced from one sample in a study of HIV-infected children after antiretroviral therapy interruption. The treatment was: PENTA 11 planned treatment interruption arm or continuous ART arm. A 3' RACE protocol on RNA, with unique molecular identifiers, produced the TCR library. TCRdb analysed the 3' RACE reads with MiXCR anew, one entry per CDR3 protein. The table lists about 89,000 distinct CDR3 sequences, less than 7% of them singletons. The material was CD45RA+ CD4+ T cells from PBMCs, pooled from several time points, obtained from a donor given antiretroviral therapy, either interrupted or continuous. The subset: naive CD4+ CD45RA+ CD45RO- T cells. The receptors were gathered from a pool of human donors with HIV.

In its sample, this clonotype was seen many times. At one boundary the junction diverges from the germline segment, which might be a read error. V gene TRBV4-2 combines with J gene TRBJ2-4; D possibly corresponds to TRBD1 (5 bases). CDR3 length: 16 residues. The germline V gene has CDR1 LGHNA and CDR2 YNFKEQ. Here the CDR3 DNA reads TGTGCCAGCAGCCAAGACCCAGGGCCTAGTCAAAACACCTTGTACTTT. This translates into CASSQDPGPSQNTLYF.

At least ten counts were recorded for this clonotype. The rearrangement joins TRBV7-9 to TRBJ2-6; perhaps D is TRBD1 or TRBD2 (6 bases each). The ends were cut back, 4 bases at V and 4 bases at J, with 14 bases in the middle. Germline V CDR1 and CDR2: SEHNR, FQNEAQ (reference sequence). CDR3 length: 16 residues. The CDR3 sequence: CASSSRGGIGANVLTF. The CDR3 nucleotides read TGTGCCAGCAGCTCCAGGGGAGGTATCGGGGCCAACGTCCTGACTTTC.

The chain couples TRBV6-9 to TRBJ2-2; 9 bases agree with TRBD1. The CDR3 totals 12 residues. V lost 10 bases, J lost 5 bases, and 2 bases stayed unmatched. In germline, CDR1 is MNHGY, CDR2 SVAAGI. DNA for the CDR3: TGTGCCACTGGACAGGGGACCGGGGAGCTGTTTTTT. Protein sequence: CATGQGTGELFF.

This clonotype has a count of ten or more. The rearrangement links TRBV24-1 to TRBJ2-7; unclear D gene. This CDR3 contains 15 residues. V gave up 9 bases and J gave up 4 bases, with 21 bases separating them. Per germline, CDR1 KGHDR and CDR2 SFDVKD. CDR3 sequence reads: CATQEKSRAEYEQYF. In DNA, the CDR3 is TGTGCCACCCAAGAAAAAAGTAGGGCAGAATACGAGCAGTACTTC.

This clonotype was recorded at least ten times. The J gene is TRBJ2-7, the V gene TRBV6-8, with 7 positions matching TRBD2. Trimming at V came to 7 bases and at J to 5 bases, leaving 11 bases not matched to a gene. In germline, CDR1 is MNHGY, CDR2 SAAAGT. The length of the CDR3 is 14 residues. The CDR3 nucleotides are TGTGCCAGCACCTACCGGGGGGAGGGCCACGAGCAGTACTTC. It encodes CASTYRGEGHEQYF.

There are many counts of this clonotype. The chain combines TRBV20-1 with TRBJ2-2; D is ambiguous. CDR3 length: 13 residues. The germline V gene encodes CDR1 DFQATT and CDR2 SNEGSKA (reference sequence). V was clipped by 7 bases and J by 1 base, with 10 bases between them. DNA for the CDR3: TGCAGTGTGATTTCGGGGAACACCGGGGAGCTGTTTTTT. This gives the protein CSVISGNTGELFF.

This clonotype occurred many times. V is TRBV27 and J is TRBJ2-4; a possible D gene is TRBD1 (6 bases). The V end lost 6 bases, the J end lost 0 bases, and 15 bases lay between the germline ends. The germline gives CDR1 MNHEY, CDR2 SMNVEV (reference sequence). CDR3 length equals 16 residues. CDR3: CASRRETGQAKNIQYF. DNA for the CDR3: TGTGCCAGCAGGAGAGAGACGGGACAAGCCAAAAACATTCAGTACTTC.

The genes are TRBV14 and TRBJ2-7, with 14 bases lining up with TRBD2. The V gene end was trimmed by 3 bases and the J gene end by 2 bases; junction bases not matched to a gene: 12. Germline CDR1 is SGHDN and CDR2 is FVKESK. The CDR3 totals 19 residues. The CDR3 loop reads CASSQLSGLAGGRTYEQYF. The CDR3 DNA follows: TGTGCCAGCAGCCAGCTCAGTGGACTAGCGGGAGGACGTACCTACGAGCAGTACTTC.

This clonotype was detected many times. CDR3 protein: CASSLRRTGELFF. Written as DNA, the CDR3 is TGTGCCAGCAGTCTACGACGGACCGGGGAGCTGTTTTTT. The chain employs TRBV12-3 or TRBV12-4 and TRBJ2-2; D is uncertain. The CDR3 contains 13 residues. V gave up 5 bases and J gave up 5 bases, with 9 bases separating them.

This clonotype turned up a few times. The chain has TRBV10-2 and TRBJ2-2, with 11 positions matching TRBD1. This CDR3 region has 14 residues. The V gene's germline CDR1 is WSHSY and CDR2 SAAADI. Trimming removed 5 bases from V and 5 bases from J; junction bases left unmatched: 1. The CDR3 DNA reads TGCGCCAGCAGTTGGGACAGGGGGACCGGGGAGCTGTTTTTT. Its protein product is CASSWDRGTGELFF.

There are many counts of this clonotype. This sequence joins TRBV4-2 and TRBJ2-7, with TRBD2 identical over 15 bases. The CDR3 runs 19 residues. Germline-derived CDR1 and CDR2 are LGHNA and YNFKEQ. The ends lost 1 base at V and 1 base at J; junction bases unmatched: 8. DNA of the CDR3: TGTGCCAGCAGCCAAGGGGACGGGACTAGCGGGAGGCATTCCTACGAGCAGTACTTC. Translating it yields CASSQGDGTSGRHSYEQYF.

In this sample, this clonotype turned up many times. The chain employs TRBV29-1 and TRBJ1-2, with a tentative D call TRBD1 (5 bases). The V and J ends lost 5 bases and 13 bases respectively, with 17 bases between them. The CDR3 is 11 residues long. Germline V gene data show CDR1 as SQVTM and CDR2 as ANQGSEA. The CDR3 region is CSVTPYEDTTF. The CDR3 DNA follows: TGCAGCGTTACGCCATACGAGGACACCACCTTC. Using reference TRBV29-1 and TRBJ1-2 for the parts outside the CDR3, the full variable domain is SAVISQKPSRDICQRGTSLTIQCQVDSQVTMMFWYRQQPGQSLTLIATANQGSEATYESGFVIDKFPISRPNLTFSTLTVSNMSPEDSSIYLCSVTPYEDTTFGSGTRLTVV.

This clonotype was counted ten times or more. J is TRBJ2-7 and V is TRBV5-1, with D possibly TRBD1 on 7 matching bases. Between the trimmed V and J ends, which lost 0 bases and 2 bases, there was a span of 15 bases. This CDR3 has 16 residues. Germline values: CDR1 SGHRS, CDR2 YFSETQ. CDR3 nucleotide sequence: TGCGCCAGCAGCTTGGCGGGCAGGGGGGCACCCTACGAGCAGTACTTC. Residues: CASSLAGRGAPYEQYF.

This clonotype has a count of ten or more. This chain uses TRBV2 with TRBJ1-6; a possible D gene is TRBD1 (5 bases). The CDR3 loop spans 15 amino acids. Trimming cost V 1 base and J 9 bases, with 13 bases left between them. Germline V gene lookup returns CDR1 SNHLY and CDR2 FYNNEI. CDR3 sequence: CASSEVVGGVSPLHF. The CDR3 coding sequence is TGTGCCAGCAGTGAAGTGGTGGGGGGTGTTTCACCCCTCCACTTT.

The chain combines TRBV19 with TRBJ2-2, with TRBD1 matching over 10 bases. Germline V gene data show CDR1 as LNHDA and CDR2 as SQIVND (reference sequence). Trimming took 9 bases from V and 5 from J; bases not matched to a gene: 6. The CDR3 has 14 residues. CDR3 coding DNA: TGTGCCAGCGACAGGGGGCGAGTGACCGGGGAGCTGTTTTTT. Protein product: CASDRGRVTGELFF.

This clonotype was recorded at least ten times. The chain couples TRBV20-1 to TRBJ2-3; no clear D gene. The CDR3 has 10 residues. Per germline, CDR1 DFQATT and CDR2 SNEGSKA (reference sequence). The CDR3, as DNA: TGCAGCGTACAACCAGATACGCAGTATTTT. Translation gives CSVQPDTQYF.

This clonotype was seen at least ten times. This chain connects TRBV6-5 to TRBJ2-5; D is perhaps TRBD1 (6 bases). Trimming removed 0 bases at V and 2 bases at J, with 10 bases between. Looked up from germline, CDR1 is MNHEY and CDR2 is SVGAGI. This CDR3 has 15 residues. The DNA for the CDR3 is TGTGCCAGCAGTTACTCTGGGACATTACAAGAGACCCAGTACTTC. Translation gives CASSYSGTLQETQYF.

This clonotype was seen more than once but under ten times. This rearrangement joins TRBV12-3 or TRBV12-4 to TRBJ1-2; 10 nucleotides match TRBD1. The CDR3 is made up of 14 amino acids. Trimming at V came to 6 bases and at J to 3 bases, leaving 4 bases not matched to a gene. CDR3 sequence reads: CASRRDRGDYGYTF. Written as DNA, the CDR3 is TGTGCCAGCAGGAGGGACAGGGGAGACTATGGCTACACCTTC.

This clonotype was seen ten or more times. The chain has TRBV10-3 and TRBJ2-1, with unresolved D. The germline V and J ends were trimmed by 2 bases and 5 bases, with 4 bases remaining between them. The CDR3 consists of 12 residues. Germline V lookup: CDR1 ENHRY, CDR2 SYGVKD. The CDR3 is CAISEVNNEQFF. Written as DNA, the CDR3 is TGTGCCATCAGTGAGGTGAACAATGAGCAGTTCTTC.

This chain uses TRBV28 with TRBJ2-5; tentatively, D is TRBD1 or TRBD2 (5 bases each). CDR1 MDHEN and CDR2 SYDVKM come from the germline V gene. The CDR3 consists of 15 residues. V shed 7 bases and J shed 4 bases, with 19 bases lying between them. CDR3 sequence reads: CASTSAGTLRETQYF. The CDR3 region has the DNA TGTGCCAGCACCTCTGCCGGGACCCTCCGAGAGACCCAGTACTTC.

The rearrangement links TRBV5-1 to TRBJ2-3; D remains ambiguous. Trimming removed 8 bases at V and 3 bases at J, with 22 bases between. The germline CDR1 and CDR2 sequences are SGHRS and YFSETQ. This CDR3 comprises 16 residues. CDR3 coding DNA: TGCGCCAGTACGCCCACGATTATGGGTGCGACAGATACGCAGTATTTT. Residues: CASTPTIMGATDTQYF.

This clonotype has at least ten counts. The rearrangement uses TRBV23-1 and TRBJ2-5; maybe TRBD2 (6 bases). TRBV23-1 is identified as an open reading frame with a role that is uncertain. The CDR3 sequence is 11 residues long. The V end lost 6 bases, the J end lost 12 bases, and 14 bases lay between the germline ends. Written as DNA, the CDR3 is TGCGCCAGCAGCTCACCGGGACTGGAGTACTTC. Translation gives CASSSPGLEYF.

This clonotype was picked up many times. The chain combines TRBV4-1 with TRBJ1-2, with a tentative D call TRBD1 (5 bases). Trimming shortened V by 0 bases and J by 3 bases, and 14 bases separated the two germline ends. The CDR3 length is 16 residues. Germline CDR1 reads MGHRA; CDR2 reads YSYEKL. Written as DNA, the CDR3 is TGCGCCAGCAGCCAAGATTGGGTTGGCAGGGACTATGGCTACACCTTC. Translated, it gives CASSQDWVGRDYGYTF.

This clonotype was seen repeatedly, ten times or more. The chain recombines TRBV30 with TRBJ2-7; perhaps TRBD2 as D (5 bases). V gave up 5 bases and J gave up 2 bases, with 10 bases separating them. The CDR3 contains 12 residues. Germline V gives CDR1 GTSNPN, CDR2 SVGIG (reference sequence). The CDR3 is CAWGVGAYEQYF. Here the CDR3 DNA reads TGTGCCTGGGGGGTCGGGGCCTACGAGCAGTACTTC.

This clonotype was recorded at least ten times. Here the CDR3 DNA reads TGTGCCAGCAGTGACCGGATCCACCTACAGGGGATCAGCAACAATGAGCAGTTCTTC. The encoded protein is CASSDRIHLQGISNNEQFF. The V call is TRBV6-1, the J call TRBJ2-1; 7 bases agree with TRBD1. Unmatched junction bases numbered 19, after V lost 3 bases and J lost 5 bases. Germline V gives CDR1 MNHNS, CDR2 SASEGT. CDR3 size: 19 residues.

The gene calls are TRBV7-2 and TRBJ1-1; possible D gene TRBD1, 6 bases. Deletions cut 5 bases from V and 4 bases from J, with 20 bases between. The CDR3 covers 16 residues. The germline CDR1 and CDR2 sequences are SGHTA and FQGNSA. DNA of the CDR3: TGTGCCAGCAGCCCATGGGGGGGGCGAGGGAGCACTGAAGCTTTCTTT. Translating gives CASSPWGGRGSTEAFF.

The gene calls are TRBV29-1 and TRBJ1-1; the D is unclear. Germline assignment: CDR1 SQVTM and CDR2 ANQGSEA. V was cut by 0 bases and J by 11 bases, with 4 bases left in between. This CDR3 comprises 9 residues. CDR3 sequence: CSVEEGAFF. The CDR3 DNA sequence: TGCAGCGTTGAAGAGGGGGCTTTCTTT.

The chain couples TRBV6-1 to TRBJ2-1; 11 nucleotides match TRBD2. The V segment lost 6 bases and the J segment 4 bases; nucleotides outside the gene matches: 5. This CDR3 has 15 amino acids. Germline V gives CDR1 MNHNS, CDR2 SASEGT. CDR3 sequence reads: CASRVTSGAYNEQFF. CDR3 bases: TGTGCCAGCAGAGTGACTAGCGGGGCATACAATGAGCAGTTCTTC.

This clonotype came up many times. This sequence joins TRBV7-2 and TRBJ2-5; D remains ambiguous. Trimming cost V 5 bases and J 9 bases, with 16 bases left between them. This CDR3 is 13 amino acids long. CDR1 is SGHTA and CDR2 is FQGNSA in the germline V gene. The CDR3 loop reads CASSLGRLAAQYF. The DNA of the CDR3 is TGTGCCAGCAGCCTCGGACGGCTCGCGGCCCAGTACTTC.

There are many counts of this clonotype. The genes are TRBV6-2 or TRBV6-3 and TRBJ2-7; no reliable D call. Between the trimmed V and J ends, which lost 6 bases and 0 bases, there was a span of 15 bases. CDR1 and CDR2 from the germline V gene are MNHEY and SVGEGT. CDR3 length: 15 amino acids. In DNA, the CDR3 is TGTGCCAGCAGCCGAGTAGTAGGAAGCTCCTACGAGCAGTACTTC. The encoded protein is CASSRVVGSSYEQYF.